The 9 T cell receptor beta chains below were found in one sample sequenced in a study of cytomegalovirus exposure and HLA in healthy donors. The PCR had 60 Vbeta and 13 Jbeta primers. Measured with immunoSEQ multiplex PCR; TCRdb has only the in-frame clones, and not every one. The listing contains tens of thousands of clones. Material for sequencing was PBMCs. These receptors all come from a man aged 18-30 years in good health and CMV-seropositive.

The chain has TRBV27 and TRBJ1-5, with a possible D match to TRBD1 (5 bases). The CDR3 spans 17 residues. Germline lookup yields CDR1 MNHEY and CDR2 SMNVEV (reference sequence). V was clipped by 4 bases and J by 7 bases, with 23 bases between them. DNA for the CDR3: TGTGCCAGCAGTTCTACACCCTACCCAGGGTTAGAGCAGCCCCAGCATTTT. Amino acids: CASSSTPYPGLEQPQHF.

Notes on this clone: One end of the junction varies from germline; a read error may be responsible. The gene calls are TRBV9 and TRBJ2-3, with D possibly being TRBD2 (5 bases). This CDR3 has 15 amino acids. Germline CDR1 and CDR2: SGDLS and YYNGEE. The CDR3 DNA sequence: TGTGCCAGCAGCGCTTGGCCGGCTAGCACAGATACGCGGTATTTT. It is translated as CASSAWPASTDTRYF.

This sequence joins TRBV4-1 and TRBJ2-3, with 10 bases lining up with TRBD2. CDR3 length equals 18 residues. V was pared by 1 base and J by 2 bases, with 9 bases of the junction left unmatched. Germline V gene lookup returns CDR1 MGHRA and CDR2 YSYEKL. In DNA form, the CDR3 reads TGCGCCAGCAGCCAAGGAACAGGACTAGCGGATTACACAGATACGCAGTATTTT. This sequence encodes CASSQGTGLADYTDTQYF.

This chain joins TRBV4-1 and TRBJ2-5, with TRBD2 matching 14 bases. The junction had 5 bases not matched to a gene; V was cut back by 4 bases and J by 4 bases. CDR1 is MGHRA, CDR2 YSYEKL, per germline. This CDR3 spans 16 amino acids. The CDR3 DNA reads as TGCGCCAGCAGCCCCGGACTAGCGGGGGGATTAGAGACCCAGTACTTC. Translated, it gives CASSPGLAGGLETQYF.

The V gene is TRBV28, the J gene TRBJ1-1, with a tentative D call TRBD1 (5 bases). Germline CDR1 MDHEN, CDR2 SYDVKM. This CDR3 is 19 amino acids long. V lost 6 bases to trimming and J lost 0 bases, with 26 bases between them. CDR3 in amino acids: CASSPATVDSPFMNTEAFF. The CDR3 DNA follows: TGTGCCAGCAGCCCCGCTACGGTAGACAGCCCCTTTATGAACACTGAAGCTTTCTTT.

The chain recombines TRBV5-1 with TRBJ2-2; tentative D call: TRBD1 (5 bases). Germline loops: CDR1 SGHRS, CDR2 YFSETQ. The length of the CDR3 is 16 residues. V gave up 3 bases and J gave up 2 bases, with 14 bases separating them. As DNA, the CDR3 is TGCGCCAGCAGCTCGTCGGCAGGGCACAACACCGGGGAGCTGTTTTTT. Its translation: CASSSSAGHNTGELFF.

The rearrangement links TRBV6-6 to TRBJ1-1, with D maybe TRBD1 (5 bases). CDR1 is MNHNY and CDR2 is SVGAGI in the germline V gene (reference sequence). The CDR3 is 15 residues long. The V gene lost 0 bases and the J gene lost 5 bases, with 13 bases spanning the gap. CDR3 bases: TGTGCCAGCAGTTACTCGTCGGGGGGAGGGACTGAAGCTTTCTTT. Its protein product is CASSYSSGGGTEAFF.

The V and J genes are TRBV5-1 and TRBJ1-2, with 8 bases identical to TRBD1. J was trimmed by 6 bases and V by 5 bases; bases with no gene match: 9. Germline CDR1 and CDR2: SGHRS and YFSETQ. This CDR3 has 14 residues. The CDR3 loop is CASSNGQGADGYTF. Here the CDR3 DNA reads TGCGCCAGCAGTAATGGGCAGGGGGCAGATGGCTACACCTTC.

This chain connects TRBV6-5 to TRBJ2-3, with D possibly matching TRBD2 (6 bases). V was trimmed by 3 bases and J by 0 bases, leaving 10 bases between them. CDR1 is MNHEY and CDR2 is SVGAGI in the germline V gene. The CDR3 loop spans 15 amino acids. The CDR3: CASSYAGTSTDTQYF. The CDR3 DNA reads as TGTGCCAGCAGTTATGCGGGGACGAGCACAGATACGCAGTATTTT.